Below are 6 T cell receptor beta chains sequenced from a single sample in a study of T cells in localized non-small cell lung cancer. Data came from immunoSEQ multiplex PCR; TCRdb stores just in-frame clones and leaves some out. The table includes 30,000 to 35,000 clones, 85% to 90% detected once. Sequenced material: peripheral blood, taken before any cancer treatment. These receptors were taken from an older female donor with stage I lung adenocarcinoma.

V and J are TRBV27 and TRBJ1-4, with D possibly TRBD1 on 6 matching bases. Germline-derived CDR1 and CDR2 are MNHEY and SMNVEV (reference sequence). V was cut by 3 bases and J by 5 bases, with 19 bases left in between. CDR3 size: 17 residues. This CDR3 is CASSFYRGEFGNEKLFF. The CDR3 DNA sequence: TGTGCCAGCAGTTTTTATAGGGGGGAGTTCGGAAATGAAAAACTGTTTTTT.

The chain couples TRBV6-6 to TRBJ2-2; D call uncertain. Germline V gene sequence: CDR1 MNHNY, CDR2 SVGAGI (reference sequence). CDR3 length: 13 amino acids. V was shortened by 4 bases and J by 7 bases, with 10 bases between the two germline ends. The CDR3 bases are TGTGCCAGCAGTTCCCTTTGGGGCGGGGAGCTGTTTTTT. It is translated as CASSSLWGGELFF.

The chain's CDR3 is CASSPSGVPSSYEQYF. The DNA of the CDR3 is TGCGCCAGCAGCCCCTCTGGGGTCCCAAGCTCCTACGAGCAGTACTTC. This chain joins TRBV5-1 and TRBJ2-7; D unresolved. CDR1 and CDR2 from the germline V gene are SGHRS and YFSETQ. The ends were cut back, 4 bases at V and 0 bases at J, with 17 bases in the middle. The CDR3 contains 16 residues.

This chain uses TRBV11-3 with TRBJ2-3; D gene uncertain. This CDR3 has 13 amino acids. Germline-derived CDR1 and CDR2 are SGHNT and YENEEA. Trimming took 1 base from V and 4 from J, leaving 6 bases between them. This CDR3 reads CASSLGDADTQYF. The CDR3 DNA reads as TGTGCCAGCAGCTTAGGTGACGCAGATACGCAGTATTTT.

This clone was observed a handful of times. This chain links TRBV6-5 with TRBJ1-5, with 8 bases matching TRBD1. Germline CDR1 reads MNHEY; CDR2 reads SVGAGI. This CDR3 has 15 residues. With 6 bases clipped from V and 2 bases from J, the junction kept 6 bases outside the gene matches. The CDR3 region is CASSSGQGGNQPQHF. CDR3 bases: TGTGCCAGCAGCTCCGGACAGGGAGGCAATCAGCCCCAGCATTTT.

This clone has just a few counts. The chain has TRBV4-3 and TRBJ1-1, with D uncertain. CDR1 is LGHNA, CDR2 YSLEER, per germline. The V end was cut by 0 bases, the J end by 1 base, with 9 bases between. This CDR3 is built from 15 residues. The CDR3 DNA sequence: TGCGCCAGCAGCCAAGACCCGGGAGGGAACACTGAAGCTTTCTTT. Protein sequence: CASSQDPGGNTEAFF.